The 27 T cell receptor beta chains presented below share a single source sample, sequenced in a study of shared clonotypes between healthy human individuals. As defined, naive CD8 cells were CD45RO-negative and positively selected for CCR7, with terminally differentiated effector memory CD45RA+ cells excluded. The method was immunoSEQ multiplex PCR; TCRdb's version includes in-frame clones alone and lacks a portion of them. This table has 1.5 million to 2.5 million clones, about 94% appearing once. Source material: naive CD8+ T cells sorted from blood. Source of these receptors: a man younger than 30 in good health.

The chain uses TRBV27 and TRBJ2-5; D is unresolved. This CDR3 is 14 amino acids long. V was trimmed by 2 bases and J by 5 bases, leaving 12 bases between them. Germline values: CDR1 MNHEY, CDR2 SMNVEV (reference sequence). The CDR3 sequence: CASSLKTAGETQYF. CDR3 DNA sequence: TGTGCCAGCAGTTTAAAGACTGCCGGGGAGACCCAGTACTTC.

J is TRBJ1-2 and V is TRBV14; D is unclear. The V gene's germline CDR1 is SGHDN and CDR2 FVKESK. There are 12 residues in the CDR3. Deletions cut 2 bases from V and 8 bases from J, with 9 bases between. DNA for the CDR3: TGTGCCAGCAGCCAAATGGGAGAAGGCTACACCTTC. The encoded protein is CASSQMGEGYTF. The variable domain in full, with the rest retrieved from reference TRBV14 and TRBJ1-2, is EAGVTQFPSHSVIEKGQTVTLRCDPISGHDNLYWYRRVMGKEIKFLLHFVKESKQDESGMPNNRFLAERTGGTYSTLKVQPAELEDSGVYFCASSQMGEGYTFGSGTRLTVV.

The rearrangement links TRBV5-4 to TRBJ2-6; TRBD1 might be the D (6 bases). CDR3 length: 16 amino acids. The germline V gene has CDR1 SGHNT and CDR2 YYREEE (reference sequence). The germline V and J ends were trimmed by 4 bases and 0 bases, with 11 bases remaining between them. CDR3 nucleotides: TGTGCCAGCAGCGCCGACAGGAGCTCTGGGGCCAACGTCCTGACTTTC. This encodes CASSADRSSGANVLTF.

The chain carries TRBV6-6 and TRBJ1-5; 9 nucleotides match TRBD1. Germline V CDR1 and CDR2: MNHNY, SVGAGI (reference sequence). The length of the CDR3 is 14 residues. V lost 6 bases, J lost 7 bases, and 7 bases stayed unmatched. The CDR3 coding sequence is TGTGCCAGCAGAGCACAGGGGGCAGGACAGCCCCAGCATTTT. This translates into CASRAQGAGQPQHF.

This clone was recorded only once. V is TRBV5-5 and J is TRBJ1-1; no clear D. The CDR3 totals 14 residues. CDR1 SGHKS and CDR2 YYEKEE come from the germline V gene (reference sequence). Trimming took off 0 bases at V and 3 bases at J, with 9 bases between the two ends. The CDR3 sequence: CASSLAVRYTEAFF. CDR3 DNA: TGTGCCAGCAGCTTGGCGGTCAGGTACACTGAAGCTTTCTTT.

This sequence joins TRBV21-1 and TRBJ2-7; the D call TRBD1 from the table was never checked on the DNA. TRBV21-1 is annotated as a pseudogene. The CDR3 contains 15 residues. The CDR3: CARRHNLYRVYEQYF. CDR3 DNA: TGTGCCAGACGCCACAACCTTTACAGGGTCTACGAGCAGTACTTC.

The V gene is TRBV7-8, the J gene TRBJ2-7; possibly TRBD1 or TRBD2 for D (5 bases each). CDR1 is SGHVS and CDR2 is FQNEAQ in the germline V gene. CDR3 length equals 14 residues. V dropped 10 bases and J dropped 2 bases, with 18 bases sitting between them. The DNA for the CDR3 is TGTGCCACCCTAGCCCCCTCAGGGCCCTACGAGCAGTACTTC. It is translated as CATLAPSGPYEQYF.

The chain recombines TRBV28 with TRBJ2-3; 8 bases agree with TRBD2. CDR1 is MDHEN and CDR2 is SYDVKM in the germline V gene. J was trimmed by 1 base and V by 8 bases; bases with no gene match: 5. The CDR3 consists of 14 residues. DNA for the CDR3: TGTGCCAGCTTCGGGGGGGATCGCACAGATACGCAGTATTTT. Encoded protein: CASFGGDRTDTQYF.

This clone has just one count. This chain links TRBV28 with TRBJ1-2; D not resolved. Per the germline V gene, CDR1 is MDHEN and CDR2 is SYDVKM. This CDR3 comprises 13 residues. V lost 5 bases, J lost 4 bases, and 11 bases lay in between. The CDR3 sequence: CASSPPGGYGYTF. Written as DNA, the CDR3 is TGTGCCAGCAGTCCCCCAGGAGGCTATGGCTACACCTTC.

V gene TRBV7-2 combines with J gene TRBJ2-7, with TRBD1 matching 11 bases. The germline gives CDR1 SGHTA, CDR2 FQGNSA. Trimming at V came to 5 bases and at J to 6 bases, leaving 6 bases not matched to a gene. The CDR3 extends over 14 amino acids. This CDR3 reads CASSPGQGAGEQYF. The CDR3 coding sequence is TGTGCCAGCAGCCCAGGACAGGGGGCGGGCGAGCAGTACTTC.

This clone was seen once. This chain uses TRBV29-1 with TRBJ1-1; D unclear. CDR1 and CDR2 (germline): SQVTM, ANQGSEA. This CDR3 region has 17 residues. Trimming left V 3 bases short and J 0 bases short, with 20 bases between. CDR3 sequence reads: CSVDPKSNGAMNTEAFF. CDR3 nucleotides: TGCAGCGTTGATCCCAAAAGCAATGGAGCTATGAACACTGAAGCTTTCTTT.

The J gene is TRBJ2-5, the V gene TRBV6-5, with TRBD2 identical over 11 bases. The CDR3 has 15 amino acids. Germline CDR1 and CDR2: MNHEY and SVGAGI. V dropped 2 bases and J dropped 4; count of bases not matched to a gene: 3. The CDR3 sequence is CASSYGLAGGETQYF. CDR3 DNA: TGTGCCAGCAGTTACGGACTAGCGGGTGGAGAGACCCAGTACTTC.

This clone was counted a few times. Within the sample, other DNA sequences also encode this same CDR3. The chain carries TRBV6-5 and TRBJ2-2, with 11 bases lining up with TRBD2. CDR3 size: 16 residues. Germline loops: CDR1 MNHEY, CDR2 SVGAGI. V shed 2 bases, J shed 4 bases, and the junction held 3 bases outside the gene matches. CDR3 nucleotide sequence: TGTGCCAGCAGTTACGAGACTAGCGGGACCACCGGGGAGCTGTTTTTT. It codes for CASSYETSGTTGELFF.

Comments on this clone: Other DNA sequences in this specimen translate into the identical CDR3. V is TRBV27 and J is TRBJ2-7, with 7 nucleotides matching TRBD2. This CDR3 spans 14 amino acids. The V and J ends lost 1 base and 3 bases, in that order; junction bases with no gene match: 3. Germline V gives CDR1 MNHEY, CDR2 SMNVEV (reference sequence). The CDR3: CASSLFGGSYEQYF. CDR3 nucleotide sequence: TGTGCCAGCAGTTTATTTGGCGGGAGCTACGAGCAGTACTTC.

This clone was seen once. In DNA form, the CDR3 reads TGTGCCAGCAGCACCACAGCAGCGTACGAGCAGTACTTC. Amino acids: CASSTTAAYEQYF. The rearrangement links TRBV7-9 to TRBJ2-7, with D unclear. CDR1 SEHNR and CDR2 FQNEAQ come from the germline V gene (reference sequence). This CDR3 is 13 amino acids long. V lost 5 bases to trimming and J lost 4 bases, with 12 bases between them.

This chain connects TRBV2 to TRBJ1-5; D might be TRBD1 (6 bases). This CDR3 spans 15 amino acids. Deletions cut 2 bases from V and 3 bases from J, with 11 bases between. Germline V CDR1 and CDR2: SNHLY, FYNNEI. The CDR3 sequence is CASSELQGINQPQHF. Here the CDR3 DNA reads TGTGCCAGCAGTGAACTACAGGGAATCAATCAGCCCCAGCATTTT.

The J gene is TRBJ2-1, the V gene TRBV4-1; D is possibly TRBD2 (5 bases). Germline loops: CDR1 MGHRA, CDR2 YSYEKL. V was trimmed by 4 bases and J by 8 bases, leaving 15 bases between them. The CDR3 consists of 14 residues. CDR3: CASSPLLGSYEQFF. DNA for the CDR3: TGCGCCAGCAGCCCCTTACTAGGTTCATATGAGCAGTTCTTC.

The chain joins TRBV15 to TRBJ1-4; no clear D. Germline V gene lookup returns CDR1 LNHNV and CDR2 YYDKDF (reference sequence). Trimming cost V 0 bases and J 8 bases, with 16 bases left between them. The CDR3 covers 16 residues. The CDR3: CATSRERVGIGEKLFF. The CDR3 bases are TGTGCCACCAGCAGAGAGAGGGTCGGGATTGGAGAAAAACTGTTTTTT.

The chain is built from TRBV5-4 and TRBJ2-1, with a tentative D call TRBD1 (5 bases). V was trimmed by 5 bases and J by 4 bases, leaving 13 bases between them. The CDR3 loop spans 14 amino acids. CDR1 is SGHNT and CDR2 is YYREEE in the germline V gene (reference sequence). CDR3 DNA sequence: TGTGCCAGCAGTCAGGGTAGGGGATACAATGAGCAGTTCTTC. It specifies CASSQGRGYNEQFF. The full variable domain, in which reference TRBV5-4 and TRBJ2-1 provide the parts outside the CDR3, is ETGVTQSPTHLIKTRGQQVTLRCSSQSGHNTVSWYQQALGQGPQFIFQYYREEENGRGNFPPRFSGLQFPNYSSELNVNALELDDSALYLCASSQGRGYNEQFFGPGTRLTVL.

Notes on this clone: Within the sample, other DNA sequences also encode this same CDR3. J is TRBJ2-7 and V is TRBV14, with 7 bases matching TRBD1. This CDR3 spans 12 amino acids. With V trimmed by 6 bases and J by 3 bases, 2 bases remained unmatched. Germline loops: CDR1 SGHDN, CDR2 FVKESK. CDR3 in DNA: TGTGCCAGCAGTCCAGGGGGCTACGAGCAGTACTTC. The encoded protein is CASSPGGYEQYF.

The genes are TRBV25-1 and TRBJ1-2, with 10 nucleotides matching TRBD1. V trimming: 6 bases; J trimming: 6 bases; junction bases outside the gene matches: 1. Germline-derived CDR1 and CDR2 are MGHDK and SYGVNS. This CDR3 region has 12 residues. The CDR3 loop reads CASRTGGNGYTF. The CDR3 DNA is TGTGCCAGCAGGACAGGGGGCAATGGCTACACCTTC.

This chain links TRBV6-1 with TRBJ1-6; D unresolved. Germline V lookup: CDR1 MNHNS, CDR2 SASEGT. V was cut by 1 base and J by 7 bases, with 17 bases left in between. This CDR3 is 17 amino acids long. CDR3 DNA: TGTGCCAGCAGTGAAGGGGTGACTGGAGGAGGGAATTCACCCCTCCACTTT. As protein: CASSEGVTGGGNSPLHF.

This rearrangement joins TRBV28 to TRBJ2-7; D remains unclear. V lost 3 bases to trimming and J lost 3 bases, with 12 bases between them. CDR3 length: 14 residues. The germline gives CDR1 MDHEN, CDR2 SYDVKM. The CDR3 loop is CASSFAQAGYEQYF. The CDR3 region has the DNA TGTGCCAGCAGTTTCGCCCAGGCCGGCTACGAGCAGTACTTC.

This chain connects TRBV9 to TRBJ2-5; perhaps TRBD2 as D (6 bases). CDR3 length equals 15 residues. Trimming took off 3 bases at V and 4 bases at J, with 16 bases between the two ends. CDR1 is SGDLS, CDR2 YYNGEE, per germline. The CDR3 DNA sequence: TGTGCCAGCAGCGCCGGAGGGTCTACCCTAGAGACCCAGTACTTC. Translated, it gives CASSAGGSTLETQYF.

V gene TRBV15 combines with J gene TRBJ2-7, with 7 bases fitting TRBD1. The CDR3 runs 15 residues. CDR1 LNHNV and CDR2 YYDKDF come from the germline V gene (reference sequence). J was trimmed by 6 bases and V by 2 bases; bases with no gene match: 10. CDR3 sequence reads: CATSRPHRDSGEQYF. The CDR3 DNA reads TGTGCCACCAGCAGACCGCACCGGGACAGCGGCGAGCAGTACTTC.

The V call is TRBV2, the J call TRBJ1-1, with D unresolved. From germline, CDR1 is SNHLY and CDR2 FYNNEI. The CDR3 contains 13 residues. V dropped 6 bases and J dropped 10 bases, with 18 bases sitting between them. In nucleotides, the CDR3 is TGTGCCAGCAGCCCTAGCGGGATCCTCGCAGCTTTCTTT. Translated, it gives CASSPSGILAAFF.

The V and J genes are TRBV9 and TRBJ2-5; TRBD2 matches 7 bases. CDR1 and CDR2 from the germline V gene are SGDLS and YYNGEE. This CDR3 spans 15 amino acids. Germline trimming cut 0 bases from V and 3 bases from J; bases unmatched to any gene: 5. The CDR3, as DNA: TGTGCCAGCAGCGTAGACGGGGGGATAGAAGAGACCCAGTACTTC. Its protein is CASSVDGGIEETQYF.